These 20 T cell receptor beta chains share one sample of origin, sequenced in a study of identical twins. Each CDR3 protein is one row after TCRdb ran MiXCR on the 5' RACE reads. The sample consists of 450,000 to 600,000 distinct CDR3 sequences, about 20% of them appearing once. These data also formed part of another study, on yellow fever vaccine responses in identical twins.

What was sequenced was CD4+ T cells sorted from blood. These TCRs come from a woman between 18 and 29 years old in good health.

This clonotype was observed a handful of times. This rearrangement joins TRBV9 to TRBJ2-5; TRBD1 aligns across 8 bases. The CDR3 is 15 residues long. With V trimmed by 2 bases and J by 3 bases, 6 bases remained unmatched. Looked up from germline, CDR1 is SGDLS and CDR2 is YYNGEE. CDR3 amino acids: CASSVTGGSEETQYF. The DNA for the CDR3 is TGTGCCAGCAGCGTCACAGGGGGGAGTGAAGAGACCCAGTACTTC. Together with reference TRBV9 and TRBJ2-5, the CDR3 gives the full variable domain: DSGVTQTPKHLITATGQRVTLRCSPRSGDLSVYWYQQSLDQGLQFLIQYYNGEERAKGNILERFSAQQFPDLHSELNLSSLELGDSALYFCASSVTGGSEETQYFGPGTRLLVL.

The rearrangement links TRBV6-5 to TRBJ2-7; D remains ambiguous. Germline V lookup: CDR1 MNHEY, CDR2 SVGAGI. V lost 3 bases and J lost 4, with 10 bases in between. CDR3 length equals 13 residues. In DNA form, the CDR3 reads TGTGCCAGCAGTTATGCGGTAGGATACGAGCAGTACGTC. Protein sequence: CASSYAVGYEQYV.

This clonotype was counted at least ten times. The chain has TRBV5-6 and TRBJ2-2; perhaps TRBD1 as D (6 bases). This CDR3 is 14 amino acids long. Trimming shortened V by 0 bases and J by 4 bases, and 7 bases separated the two germline ends. Germline lookup yields CDR1 SGHDT and CDR2 YYEEEE. The CDR3 DNA reads TGTGCCAGCAGCTTGGGACAGGTCACCGGGGAGCTGTTTTTT. It is translated as CASSLGQVTGELFF.

J is TRBJ2-1 and V is TRBV10-3, with TRBD2 as a possible D gene (5 bases). V was pared by 3 bases and J by 9 bases, with 9 bases between. Germline assignment: CDR1 ENHRY and CDR2 SYGVKD. The CDR3 is made up of 12 amino acids. The CDR3 DNA follows: TGTGCCATCAGTGACAGTCGGGGTGAGCAGTTCTTC. This codes for CAISDSRGEQFF.

The chain employs TRBV20-1 and TRBJ1-4; 12 bases are shared with TRBD1. The CDR3 has 15 amino acids. Germline values: CDR1 DFQATT, CDR2 SNEGSKA (reference sequence). V shed 5 bases, J shed 8 bases, and the junction held 9 bases outside the gene matches. The CDR3 here is CSAPLTGTGGEKLFF. CDR3 DNA: TGCAGTGCTCCTCTAACCGGGACAGGGGGCGAAAAACTGTTTTTT.

The table lists this clonotype with a few counts. V and J are TRBV2 and TRBJ2-1; 11 bases line up with TRBD2. The CDR3 totals 16 residues. The V and J ends lost 4 bases and 0 bases, in that order; junction bases with no gene match: 2. Germline V gene lookup returns CDR1 SNHLY and CDR2 FYNNEI. CDR3: CASSVTSGSSYNEQFF. The CDR3, as DNA: TGTGCCAGCAGTGTAACTAGCGGGAGCTCCTACAATGAGCAGTTCTTC. Variable domain in full (rest from reference TRBV2 and TRBJ2-1): EPEVTQTPSHQVTQMGQEVILRCVPISNHLYFYWYRQILGQKVEFLVSFYNNEISEKSEIFDDQFSVERPDGSNFTLKIRSTKLEDSAMYFCASSVTSGSSYNEQFFGPGTRLTVL.

The chain combines TRBV10-1 with TRBJ2-3, with 7 nucleotides matching TRBD2. J gave up 3 bases and V 3 bases, and 3 bases lay outside the gene matches. In germline, CDR1 is WNHNN, CDR2 SYGVQD (reference sequence). CDR3 length equals 14 residues. The CDR3 DNA follows: TGCGCCAGCAGTGATGTCGGGGGGACAGATACGCAGTATTTT. It encodes CASSDVGGTDTQYF.

The genes are TRBV12-3 or TRBV12-4 and TRBJ2-2; D is uncertain. The CDR3 is made up of 14 amino acids. Trimming cost V 7 bases and J 4 bases, with 13 bases left between them. CDR3 sequence: CASNNIVGTGELFF. The CDR3 DNA reads TGTGCCAGCAATAACATAGTCGGCACCGGGGAGCTGTTTTTT.

The CDR3 loop reads CASSQMASGLLVEQFF. CDR3 nucleotide sequence: TGTGCCAGCAGCCAAATGGCTAGCGGGTTGTTAGTGGAGCAGTTCTTC. The chain is built from TRBV14 and TRBJ2-1, with 8 bases that match TRBD2. This CDR3 is built from 16 residues. V was clipped by 2 bases and J by 10 bases; unmatched bases: 13. CDR1 and CDR2 (germline): SGHDN, FVKESK.

This chain links TRBV11-3 with TRBJ1-6; perhaps TRBD1 as D (6 bases). There are 15 residues in the CDR3. V was shortened by 4 bases and J by 6 bases, with 13 bases between the two germline ends. Germline V CDR1 and CDR2: SGHNT, YENEEA. CDR3 bases: TGTGCCAGCAGCTCATCCGGGACAACTAATTCACCCCTCCACTTT. Its translation: CASSSSGTTNSPLHF.

This clonotype appeared a single time. The chain combines TRBV11-2 with TRBJ2-1; D unclear. The CDR3 has 13 residues. The germline V and J ends were trimmed by 0 bases and 9 bases, with 9 bases remaining between them. The germline CDR1 and CDR2 sequences are SGHAT and FQNNGV. The CDR3 loop reads CASSLDLKGEQFF. The CDR3 nucleotides are TGTGCCAGCAGCTTAGATCTTAAGGGTGAGCAGTTCTTC.

The chain couples TRBV6-5 to TRBJ1-4, with TRBD1 matching over 7 bases. This CDR3 spans 15 amino acids. V lost 2 bases and J lost 5; bases outside the gene matches: 5. The germline CDR1 and CDR2 sequences are MNHEY and SVGAGI. The CDR3 reads CASSYDRVPNEKLFF. CDR3 nucleotides: TGTGCCAGCAGTTACGACAGGGTGCCAAATGAAAAACTGTTTTTT.

The V and J genes are TRBV2 and TRBJ2-7; D call uncertain. CDR3 length: 12 amino acids. V gave up 3 bases and J gave up 6 bases, with 9 bases separating them. Germline values: CDR1 SNHLY, CDR2 FYNNEI. CDR3 loop: CASSDLGTEQYF. The CDR3 DNA is TGTGCCAGCAGTGATCTGGGTACCGAGCAGTACTTC.

This clonotype occurred a few times. The CDR3 DNA sequence: TGTGCCAGCAGTTCAATCCGGGACTCAACCAATGAGCAGTTCTTC. Protein product: CASSSIRDSTNEQFF. The V gene is TRBV27, the J gene TRBJ2-1; D is possibly TRBD2 (6 bases). Trimming cost V 4 bases and J 6 bases, with 16 bases left between them. This CDR3 has 15 residues. Germline V gene data show CDR1 as MNHEY and CDR2 as SMNVEV (reference sequence).

This chain uses TRBV18 with TRBJ2-7, with D perhaps matching TRBD1 (5 bases). Germline lookup yields CDR1 KGHSH and CDR2 LQKENI. CDR3 length: 14 residues. Between the trimmed V and J ends, which lost 5 bases and 2 bases, there was a span of 13 bases. The CDR3 sequence is CASSAGFSPYEQYV. The CDR3, as DNA: TGTGCCAGCTCAGCAGGGTTCTCCCCCTACGAGCAGTACGTC.

This clonotype was seen a few times. The CDR3 DNA sequence: TGTGCCAGCGCGGCGTCCCTTGAGCAGTACTTC. Residues: CASAASLEQYF. The chain carries TRBV28 and TRBJ2-7; D is uncertain. This CDR3 has 11 amino acids. Germline V gene lookup returns CDR1 MDHEN and CDR2 SYDVKM. The V end lost 8 bases, the J end lost 7 bases, and 12 bases lay between the germline ends.

The chain has TRBV5-1 and TRBJ2-7, with 10 positions matching TRBD1. Trimming at V came to 2 bases and at J to 6 bases, leaving 11 bases not matched to a gene. The length of the CDR3 is 16 residues. In germline, CDR1 is SGHRS, CDR2 YFSETQ. The CDR3 coding sequence is TGCGCCAGCAGCTTTCTTGGTCCGGACAGGGGGTCCGAGCAGTACTTC. Encoded protein: CASSFLGPDRGSEQYF.

V is TRBV29-1 and J is TRBJ2-2, with 9 positions matching TRBD2. V lost 7 bases to trimming and J lost 7 bases; unmatched junction nucleotides: 10. This CDR3 has 14 amino acids. Germline V CDR1 and CDR2: SQVTM, ANQGSEA. CDR3 sequence reads: CSGGIAGAGGELFF. As DNA, the CDR3 is TGCAGCGGCGGAATAGCGGGAGCCGGCGGGGAGCTGTTTTTT.

This clonotype has only a few counts. The CDR3 carries no conserved terminal phenylalanine or tryptophan, so it likely arises from a read error. The chain links TRBV10-3 to TRBJ2-1, with 9 nucleotides matching TRBD2. The V segment lost 5 bases and the J segment 2 bases; nucleotides outside the gene matches: 7. Per germline, CDR1 ENHRY and CDR2 SYGVKD. The CDR3 has 16 residues. The CDR3 sequence is CAISSSPSGTYNEQFS. The CDR3 DNA reads TGTGCCATCAGTTCCTCCCCTAGCGGGACCTACAATGAGCAGTTCTCC.

The genes are TRBV18 and TRBJ2-3; D unclear. The V gene's germline CDR1 is KGHSH and CDR2 LQKENI. Trimming removed 0 bases at V and 6 bases at J, with 10 bases between. The CDR3 spans 14 residues. As DNA, the CDR3 is TGTGCCAGCTCACCACCGTCCCTGGTGGATACGCAGTATTTT. It encodes CASSPPSLVDTQYF.